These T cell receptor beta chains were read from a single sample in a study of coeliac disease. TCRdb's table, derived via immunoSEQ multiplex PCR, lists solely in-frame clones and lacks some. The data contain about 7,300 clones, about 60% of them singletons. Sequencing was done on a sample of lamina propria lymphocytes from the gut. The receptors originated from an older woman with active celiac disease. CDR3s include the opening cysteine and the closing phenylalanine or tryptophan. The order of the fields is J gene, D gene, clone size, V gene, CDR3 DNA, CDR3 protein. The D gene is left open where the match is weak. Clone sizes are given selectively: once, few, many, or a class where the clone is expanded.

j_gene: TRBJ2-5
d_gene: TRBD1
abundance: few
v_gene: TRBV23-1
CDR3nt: TGCGCCAGCGGCCAGGGGGACAACCAAGAGACCCAGTACTTC
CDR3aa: CASGQGDNQETQYF

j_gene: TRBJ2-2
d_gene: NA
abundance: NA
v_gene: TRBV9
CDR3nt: TGTGCCAGCAGCGTAGAAGGGGCTCCCTCCGGGGAGCTGTTTTTT
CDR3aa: CASSVEGAPSGELFF

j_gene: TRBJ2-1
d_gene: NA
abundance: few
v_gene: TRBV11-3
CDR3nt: TGTGCCAGCAGCTTGCAATGGGGCTATGAGCAGTTCTTC
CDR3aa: CASSLQWGYEQFF

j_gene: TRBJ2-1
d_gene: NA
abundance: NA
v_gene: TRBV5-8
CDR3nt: TGTGCCAGCAGCCACAGGGAAATATCGCATTACAATGAGCAGTTCTTC
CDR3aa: CASSHREISHYNEQFF

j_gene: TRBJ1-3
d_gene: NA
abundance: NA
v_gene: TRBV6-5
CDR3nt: TGTGCCAGCAGTTACTCGGCAGGATCTACCGGAAACACCATATATTTT
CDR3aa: CASSYSAGSTGNTIYF

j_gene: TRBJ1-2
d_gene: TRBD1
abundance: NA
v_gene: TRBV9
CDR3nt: TGTGCCAGCAGTGCTGGACAGGGGGTTAGCTATGGCTACACCTTC
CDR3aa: CASSAGQGVSYGYTF

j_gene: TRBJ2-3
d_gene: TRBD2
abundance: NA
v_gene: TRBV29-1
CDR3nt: TGCAGCGTTGGGGGGAGGGCAGCCACAGATACGCAGTATTTT
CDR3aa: CSVGGRAATDTQYF

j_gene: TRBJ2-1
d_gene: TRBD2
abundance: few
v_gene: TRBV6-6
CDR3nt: TGTGCCAGCAGGCCCGGGACTAGCGGTTACAATGAGCAGTTCTTC
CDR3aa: CASRPGTSGYNEQFF

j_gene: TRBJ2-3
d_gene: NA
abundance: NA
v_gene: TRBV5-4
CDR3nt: TGTGCCAGCAGCAACCGGGACTCCGGTACAGATACGCAGTATTTT
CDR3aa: CASSNRDSGTDTQYF

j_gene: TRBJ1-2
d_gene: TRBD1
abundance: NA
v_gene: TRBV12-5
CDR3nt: TGTGCTAGTGGTTTTCAGTCAGCCCGACAGGGGGCTAACTATGGCTACACCTTC
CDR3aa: CASGFQSARQGANYGYTF

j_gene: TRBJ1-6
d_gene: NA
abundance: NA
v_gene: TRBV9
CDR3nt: TGTGCCAGCAGCGTATCCGGTAACAATTCACCCCTCCACTTT
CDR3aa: CASSVSGNNSPLHF

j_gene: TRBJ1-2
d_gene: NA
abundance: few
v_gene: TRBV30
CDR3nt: TGTGCCTGGAGTGTACGGGGGAGAGATGGCTACACCTTC
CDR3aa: CAWSVRGRDGYTF

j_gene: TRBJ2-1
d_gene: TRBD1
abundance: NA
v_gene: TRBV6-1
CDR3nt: TGTGCCATCCCGGACAGGGGGGAGCATGAGCAGTTCTTC
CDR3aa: CAIPDRGEHEQFF

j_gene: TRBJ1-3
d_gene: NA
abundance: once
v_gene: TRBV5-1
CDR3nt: TGCGCCAGCAGCCCTGGGAGGGCTGGAAACACCATATATTTT
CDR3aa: CASSPGRAGNTIYF

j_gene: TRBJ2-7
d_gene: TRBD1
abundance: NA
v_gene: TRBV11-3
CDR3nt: TGTGCCAGCAGCTTGGGCGGGACAGGGTCTAAGCAGTACTTC
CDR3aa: CASSLGGTGSKQYF

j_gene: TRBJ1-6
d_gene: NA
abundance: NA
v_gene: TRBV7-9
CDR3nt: TGTGCCAGCAGCTTAGCGACAGCCCCAGCCAATTCACCCCTCCACTTT
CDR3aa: CASSLATAPANSPLHF

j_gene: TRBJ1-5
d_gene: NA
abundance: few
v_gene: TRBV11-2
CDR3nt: TGTGCCAGCAGCGCATGGGGAGGGAGTCAGCCCCAGCATTTT
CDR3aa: CASSAWGGSQPQHF

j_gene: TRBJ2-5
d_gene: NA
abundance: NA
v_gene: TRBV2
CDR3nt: TGTGCCAGCAGGGAAGGGTACTTGGAAGAGACCCAGTACTTC
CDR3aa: CASREGYLEETQYF

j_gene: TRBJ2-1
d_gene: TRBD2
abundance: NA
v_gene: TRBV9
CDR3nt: TGTGCCAGCAGCGTAGTGGTTGGGGGGGGTGAGCAGTTCTTC
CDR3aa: CASSVVVGGGEQFF

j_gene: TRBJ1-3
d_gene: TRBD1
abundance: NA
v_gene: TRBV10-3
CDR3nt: TGTGCCATCAGCCCCACAGGGGTTGGAAACACCATATATTTT
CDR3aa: CAISPTGVGNTIYF

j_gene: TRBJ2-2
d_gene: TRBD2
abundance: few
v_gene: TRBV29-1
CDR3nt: TGCAGCGTAAAAGGGACTAGCGGGAAGGTAGGGGAGCTGTTTTTT
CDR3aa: CSVKGTSGKVGELFF

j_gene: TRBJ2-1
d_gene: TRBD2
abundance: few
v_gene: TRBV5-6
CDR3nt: TGTGCCAGCAGCTTTACTAGCGGGGTACACAATGAGCAGTTCTTC
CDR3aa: CASSFTSGVHNEQFF

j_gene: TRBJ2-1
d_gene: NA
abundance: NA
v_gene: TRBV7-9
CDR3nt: TGTGCCAGCAGCCCGACGGGGTTGTCGGATGAGCAGTTCTTC
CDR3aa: CASSPTGLSDEQFF

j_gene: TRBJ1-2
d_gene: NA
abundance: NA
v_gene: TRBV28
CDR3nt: TGTGCCAGCAATGCGGGGGCATATGGCTACACCTTC
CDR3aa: CASNAGAYGYTF

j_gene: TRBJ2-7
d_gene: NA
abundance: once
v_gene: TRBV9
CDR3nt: TGTGCCAGCAGCGTAGAGGGCCTACTCGGGGTCGAGCAGTACTTC
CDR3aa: CASSVEGLLGVEQYF

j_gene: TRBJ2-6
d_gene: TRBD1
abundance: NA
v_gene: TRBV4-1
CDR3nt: TGCGCCAGCAGCCAAGCCATTGGGACAGGTGTACCCTCTGGGGCCAACGTCCTGACTTTC
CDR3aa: CASSQAIGTGVPSGANVLTF

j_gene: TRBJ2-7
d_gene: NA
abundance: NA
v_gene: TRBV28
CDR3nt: TGTGCCAGCAGTTTAAGTAGCGGAACACAGTACTTC
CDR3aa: CASSLSSGTQYF

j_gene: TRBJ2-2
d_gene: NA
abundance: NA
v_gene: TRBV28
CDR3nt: TGTGCCAGCAGCTTGGACATCGGGGAGCTGTTTTTT
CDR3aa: CASSLDIGELFF

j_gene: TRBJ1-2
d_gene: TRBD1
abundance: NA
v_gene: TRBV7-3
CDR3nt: TGTGCCAGCAGCTTAATCCGGACAGGGAATGGCTACACCTTC
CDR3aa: CASSLIRTGNGYTF

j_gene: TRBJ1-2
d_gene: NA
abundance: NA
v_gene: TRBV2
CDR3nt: TGTGCCAGCAGTGGGGGTGGAGGACGAGGATACGGCTACACCTTC
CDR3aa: CASSGGGGRGYGYTF

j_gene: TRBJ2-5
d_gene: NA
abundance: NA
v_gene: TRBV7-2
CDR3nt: TGTGCCAGCAGCTTAGATAGTATCCAAGAGACCCAGTACTTC
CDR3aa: CASSLDSIQETQYF

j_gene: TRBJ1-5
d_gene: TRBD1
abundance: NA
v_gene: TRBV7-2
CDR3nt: TGTGCCAGCAGCCTCCAGCCGCTGGGACAGAATCAGCCCCAGCATTTT
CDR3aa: CASSLQPLGQNQPQHF

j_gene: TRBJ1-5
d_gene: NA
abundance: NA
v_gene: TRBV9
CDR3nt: TGTGCCAGCAGCCCCGGGGGGGGCGAAGGACAGCCCCAGCATTTT
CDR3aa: CASSPGGGEGQPQHF

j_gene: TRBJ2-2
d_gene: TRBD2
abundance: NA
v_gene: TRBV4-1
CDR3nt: TGCGCCAGCAGCCAAGCGTTTCGCGGGGGGATCCCCGCGAACACCGGGGAGCTGTTTTTT
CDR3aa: CASSQAFRGGIPANTGELFF

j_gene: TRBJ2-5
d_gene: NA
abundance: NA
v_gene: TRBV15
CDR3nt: TGTGCCACCAGCACAACTACAGGGTTGGAGACCCAGTACTTC
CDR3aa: CATSTTTGLETQYF

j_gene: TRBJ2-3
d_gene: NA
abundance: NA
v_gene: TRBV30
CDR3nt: TGTGCCTGGAGCGCTTGGGCCGCCGGCACAGATACGCAGTATTTT
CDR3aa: CAWSAWAAGTDTQYF

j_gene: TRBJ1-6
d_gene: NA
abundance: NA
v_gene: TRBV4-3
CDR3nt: TGCGCCAGCAGCCACGACAGCGCCTATAATTCACCCCTCCACTTT
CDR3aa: CASSHDSAYNSPLHF

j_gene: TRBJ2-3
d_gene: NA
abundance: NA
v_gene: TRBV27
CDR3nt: TGTGCCAGCAGTTCCCGACTGACAGATACGCAGTATTTT
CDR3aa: CASSSRLTDTQYF

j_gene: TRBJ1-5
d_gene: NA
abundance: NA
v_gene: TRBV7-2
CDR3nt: TGTGCCAGCAGCTCGACAGAATATCAGCCCCAGCATTTT
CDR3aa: CASSSTEYQPQHF

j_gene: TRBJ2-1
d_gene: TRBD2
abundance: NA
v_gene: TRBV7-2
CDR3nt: TGTGCCAGCAGCTTGGGACTAGCGGCGGGGTTTCAGTTCTTC
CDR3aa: CASSLGLAAGFQFF

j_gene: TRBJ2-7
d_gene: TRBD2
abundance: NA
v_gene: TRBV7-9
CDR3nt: TGTGCCAGCAGCCCGGGACTAGCGGGAGAGAACGAGCAGTACTTC
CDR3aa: CASSPGLAGENEQYF

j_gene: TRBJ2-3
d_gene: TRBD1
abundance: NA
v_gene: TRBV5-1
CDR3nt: TGCGCCAGCAGCCGGGGCCCGGACAGGGGAAAGGATACGCAGTATTTT
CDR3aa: CASSRGPDRGKDTQYF

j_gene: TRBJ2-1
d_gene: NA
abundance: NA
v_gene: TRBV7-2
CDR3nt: TGTGCCAGCAGTAATGGTGGAGGGTATGAGCAGTTCTTC
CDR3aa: CASSNGGGYEQFF

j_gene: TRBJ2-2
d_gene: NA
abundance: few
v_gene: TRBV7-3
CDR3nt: TGTGCCAGCAGCTTAGTGGCCACCGGGGAGCTGTTTTTT
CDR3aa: CASSLVATGELFF

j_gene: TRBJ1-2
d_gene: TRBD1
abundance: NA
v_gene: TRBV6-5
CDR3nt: TGTGCCAGCAGACAGGGGACAGGGACGAATGGCTACACCTTC
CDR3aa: CASRQGTGTNGYTF

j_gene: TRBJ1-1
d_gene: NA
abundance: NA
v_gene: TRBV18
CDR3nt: TGTGCCAGCTCACCTCCCCGACGGGTGAACACTGAAGCTTTCTTT
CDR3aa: CASSPPRRVNTEAFF

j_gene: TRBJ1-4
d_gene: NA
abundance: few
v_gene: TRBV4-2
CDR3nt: TGTGCCAGCAGCGTCAGCGCAGGGGCTAATGAAAAACTGTTTTTT
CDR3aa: CASSVSAGANEKLFF

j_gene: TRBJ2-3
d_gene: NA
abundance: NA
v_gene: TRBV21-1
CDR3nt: TGTGCCAGCAGCAAAGATGGGCAGGGGGCAGGCGGGCAGACTAGCACAGATACGCAGTATTTT
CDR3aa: CASSKDGQGAGGQTSTDTQYF

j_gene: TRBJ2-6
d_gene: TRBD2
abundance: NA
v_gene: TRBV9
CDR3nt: TGTGCCAGCAGCTCACGGGCGGTGCTAGCGGGGGTGGCTGGGGCCAACGTCCTGACTTTC
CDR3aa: CASSSRAVLAGVAGANVLTF

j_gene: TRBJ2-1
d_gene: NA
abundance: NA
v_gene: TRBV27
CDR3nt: TGTGCCAGCAGTTTAGGGTACGGCGGGGACAATGAGCAGTTCTTC
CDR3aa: CASSLGYGGDNEQFF

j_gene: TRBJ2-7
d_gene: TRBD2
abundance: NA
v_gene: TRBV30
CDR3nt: TGTGCCTGGAGTTCAGGGAGGGGCCGGGACGAGCAGTACTTC
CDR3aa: CAWSSGRGRDEQYF

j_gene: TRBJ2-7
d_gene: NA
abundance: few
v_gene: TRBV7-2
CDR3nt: TGTGCCAGCAGCAGTGGACAGTACTACGAGCAGTACTTC
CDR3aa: CASSSGQYYEQYF

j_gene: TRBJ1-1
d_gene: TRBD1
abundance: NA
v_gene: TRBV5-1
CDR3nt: TGCGCCAGCAGCGGTCGACCCCGGACAGGGGGCACTTTGAACACTGAAGCTTTCTTT
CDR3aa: CASSGRPRTGGTLNTEAFF

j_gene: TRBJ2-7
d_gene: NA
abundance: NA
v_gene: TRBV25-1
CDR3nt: TGTGCCAGCAGTGAACCCAGGGGCTATGTAAACGAGCAGTACTTC
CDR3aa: CASSEPRGYVNEQYF

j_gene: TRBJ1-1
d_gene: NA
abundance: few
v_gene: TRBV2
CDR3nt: TGTGCCAGCAGTGAAAGGGAGGGTCCCAGTAAGATGAACACTGAAGCTTTCTTT
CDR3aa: CASSEREGPSKMNTEAFF

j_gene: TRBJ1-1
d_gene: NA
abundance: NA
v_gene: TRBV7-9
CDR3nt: TGTGCCAGCAGCTTAGGAGGGGGGGGGACTGAAGCTTTCTTT
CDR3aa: CASSLGGGGTEAFF